This T cell receptor (beta chain) came from a study of molecular identifiers for immune sequencing clone quantification (dated by TCRdb to between 2018 and 2020). Describing the broader study: For a replicate experiment, RNA from approximately 20,000 or 100,000 naive CD8 T cells was divided into five aliquots, of which four were sequenced. CD8 T cells were used in a methods study to benchmark molecular-identifier clustering-based TCR repertoire sequencing (MIDCIRS) and TCR RNA copy counting.

CDR1 and CDR2, per the germline V gene, are LGHNA and YNFKEQ. Counted from cysteine to phenylalanine, this CDR3 has 15 amino acids. Only CDR3 DNA is held: 45 bases, read in frame from base 1. Trimming removed 1 base from V and 0 bases from J, leaving 10 bases between the germline ends. Receptors were amplified or captured by PCR. The reads were generated on a NextSeq 500. Preparation of bulk TCR libraries followed a previously described approach, with the TCR primers listed in Table S5. Purification of total RNA was performed with the Qiagen AllPrep DNA/RNA kit. Reads from multiple sequencing runs of the same library were pooled before analysis. The authors' pipeline ran thus. Reads were retained only if the reads had an exact TCR constant sequence, and the retained reads were trimmed to 150 nt and grouped according to their 12-nt molecular barcodes. Reads in each barcode group were sub-clustered using a 15% Levenshtein threshold, and a quality-weighted consensus sequence was built for each RNA molecule. Non-functional sequences were discarded, and so were lower-count sequences lying one edit away from another sequence. Barcode sub-clusters with fewer than 20% of the maximum read count were removed, based on fitting two negative binomial distributions. Through fastp at Q25 and MiXCR, TCRdb rebuilt clones from the public reads, retaining in-frame beta chains. Here each entry gathers all rows of one CDR3 protein and keeps the most common genes and DNA. TCRdb, not the original authors, processed these V and J calls. The table for this sample lists approximately 320,000 distinct CDR3 sequences; roughly 24% of them were counted only once. The ten top clones hold 0.7% to 0.95% of the sample.

Summary of the overall study and its limitations: Modeling indicated roughly 3.3 TCR RNA copies recovered per cell, compared with about 9.4 by digital PCR, which implies a capture efficiency of 25% to 35%. Without barcode sub-clustering, chimeric consensus sequences inflated TCR diversity; chimeras reached as high as 47%. Highly expanded clone sizes could be underestimated because identical TCR molecules may share a barcode. A single cell's worth of spiked-in Jurkat TCR RNA was reported detectable even among about 1.1 million naive CD8 T cells. The naive libraries included spiked-in Jurkat TCR RNA (around 10 copies' worth), and this RNA is not part of the donor repertoire. Clones above 20 RNA copies held over 99% of molecules in CMV-specific effector cells but under 1% in naive cells.

This clonotype occurred once. No antigen is known for it. The input lacks base qualities; no much larger clone sits a single base away. One read amounts to weak evidence. Libraries of naive CD8 T cells were built from approximately 20,000 to 980,000 sorted cells, with 10%, 30% or 50% of the purified RNA used. Naive CD8 T cells were FACS-sorted as CD8+CD4-CCR7+CD45RA+ on a BD FACSAria II into RLT Plus buffer. Detection sensitivity was tested by spiking Jurkat RNA equal to over 8 TCR copies' worth into samples containing about 19,000-1,000,000 naive CD8 T cells. CD8 T cells were enriched using RosetteSep CD8+ T Cell Enrichment Cocktail and Ficoll-Paque, and the enriched cells then underwent ACK red cell lysis.

The receptor was isolated from a human donor in good health. Some libraries in this study had Jurkat cell RNA spiked in. The material sequenced was naive CD8+ T cells from blood, with Jurkat cell RNA spiked in. This specimen's cell subset or site label, interpreted: FACS-sorted CD8+CD4-CCR7+CD45RA+ naive T cells. Rearrangement joined TRBV4-2 to TRBJ2-7; the D gene identity is not certain. CDR3 reads: CASSQATQYSYEQYF. The DNA sequence is as follows: TGTGCCAGCAGCCAAGCTACCCAGTACTCCTACGAGCAGTACTTC.